This TCR beta chain was recovered during a study of blood T cell repertoires in COVID-19. About the study: T cells, B-cell-depleted T cells, or PBMCs provided the cDNA or gDNA that served as material.

Adults between about 18 and 95 years of age took part from about two dozen US areas. Allocation to cohorts depended on clinical history reported by the participants. Two negative PCRs, clearance, or symptom resolution were required of recovered Cohort 3 donors. Assay: immunoSEQ multiplex PCR; the TCRdb copy retains only in-frame clones and omits some. This sample has fewer than 350,000 clones, with 87% found just once. What was sequenced was PBMCs or T cells enriched from blood (not recorded which). This receptor was obtained from a woman aged 40-49 years who had recovered from COVID-19.

The CDR3 region has the DNA TGTGCCAGCAGCCGACTAGCAGCATCCTACAATGAGCAGTTCTTC. Amino acids: CASSRLAASYNEQFF. V usage is TRBV6-6 and J usage is TRBJ2-1, with TRBD2 matching 7 bases. The CDR3 totals 15 residues. The V and J ends lost 6 bases and 1 base, in that order; junction bases with no gene match: 6. Germline-derived CDR1 and CDR2 are MNHNY and SVGAGI (reference sequence).